This TCR beta chain comes out of a study of T cell repertoires in MIS-A myocarditis. Clones were sequenced by immunoSEQ multiplex PCR, and TCRdb holds only the in-frame ones, with some missing. The sample shows over 5,500 clones, 78% of them seen only once. The receptor was isolated from a man younger than 35 with fulminant myocarditis from multisystem inflammatory syndrome in adults (MIS-A) after COVID-19. The material sequenced was interventricular septum heart tissue obtained at autopsy.

In nucleotides, the CDR3 is TGTGCCAGCAGTTTGTCGCCCTACAATGAGCAGTTCTTC. As protein: CASSLSPYNEQFF. The rearrangement uses TRBV12-3 or TRBV12-4 and TRBJ2-1; D is uncertain. This CDR3 comprises 13 residues. Trimming stripped 3 bases from V and 2 bases from J, with 5 bases between.